The TCR beta chain described here comes from a study of beta chain features in type 1 diabetes. Turning to the study itself: There was similarity between patients and healthy donors in age, gender and cell yields.

Expressed TCRB transcripts were sequenced because the isolated RNA had all been reverse transcribed beforehand. Each sample of naive, central memory or regulatory T cells had, on average, about 3.57 million reads. Only in-frame clones appear in the TCRdb table, and some are missing; sequencing was by immunoSEQ multiplex PCR. Here the sample spans approximately 340,000 clones, about 14% being singletons. Trimming left V 4 bases short and J 6 bases short, with 9 bases between. The CDR3 is 11 amino acids. In germline, CDR1 is GTSNPN, CDR2 SVGIG (reference sequence). Input material: naive CD4+ T cells from blood. J is TRBJ1-1 and V is TRBV30, with a possible D match to TRBD1 (5 bases). The clonotype comes from a woman aged 18-29 years in good health. As DNA, the CDR3 is TGTGCCTGGAACGGGGGATCTGAAGCTTTCTTT. It translates to CAWNGGSEAFF.